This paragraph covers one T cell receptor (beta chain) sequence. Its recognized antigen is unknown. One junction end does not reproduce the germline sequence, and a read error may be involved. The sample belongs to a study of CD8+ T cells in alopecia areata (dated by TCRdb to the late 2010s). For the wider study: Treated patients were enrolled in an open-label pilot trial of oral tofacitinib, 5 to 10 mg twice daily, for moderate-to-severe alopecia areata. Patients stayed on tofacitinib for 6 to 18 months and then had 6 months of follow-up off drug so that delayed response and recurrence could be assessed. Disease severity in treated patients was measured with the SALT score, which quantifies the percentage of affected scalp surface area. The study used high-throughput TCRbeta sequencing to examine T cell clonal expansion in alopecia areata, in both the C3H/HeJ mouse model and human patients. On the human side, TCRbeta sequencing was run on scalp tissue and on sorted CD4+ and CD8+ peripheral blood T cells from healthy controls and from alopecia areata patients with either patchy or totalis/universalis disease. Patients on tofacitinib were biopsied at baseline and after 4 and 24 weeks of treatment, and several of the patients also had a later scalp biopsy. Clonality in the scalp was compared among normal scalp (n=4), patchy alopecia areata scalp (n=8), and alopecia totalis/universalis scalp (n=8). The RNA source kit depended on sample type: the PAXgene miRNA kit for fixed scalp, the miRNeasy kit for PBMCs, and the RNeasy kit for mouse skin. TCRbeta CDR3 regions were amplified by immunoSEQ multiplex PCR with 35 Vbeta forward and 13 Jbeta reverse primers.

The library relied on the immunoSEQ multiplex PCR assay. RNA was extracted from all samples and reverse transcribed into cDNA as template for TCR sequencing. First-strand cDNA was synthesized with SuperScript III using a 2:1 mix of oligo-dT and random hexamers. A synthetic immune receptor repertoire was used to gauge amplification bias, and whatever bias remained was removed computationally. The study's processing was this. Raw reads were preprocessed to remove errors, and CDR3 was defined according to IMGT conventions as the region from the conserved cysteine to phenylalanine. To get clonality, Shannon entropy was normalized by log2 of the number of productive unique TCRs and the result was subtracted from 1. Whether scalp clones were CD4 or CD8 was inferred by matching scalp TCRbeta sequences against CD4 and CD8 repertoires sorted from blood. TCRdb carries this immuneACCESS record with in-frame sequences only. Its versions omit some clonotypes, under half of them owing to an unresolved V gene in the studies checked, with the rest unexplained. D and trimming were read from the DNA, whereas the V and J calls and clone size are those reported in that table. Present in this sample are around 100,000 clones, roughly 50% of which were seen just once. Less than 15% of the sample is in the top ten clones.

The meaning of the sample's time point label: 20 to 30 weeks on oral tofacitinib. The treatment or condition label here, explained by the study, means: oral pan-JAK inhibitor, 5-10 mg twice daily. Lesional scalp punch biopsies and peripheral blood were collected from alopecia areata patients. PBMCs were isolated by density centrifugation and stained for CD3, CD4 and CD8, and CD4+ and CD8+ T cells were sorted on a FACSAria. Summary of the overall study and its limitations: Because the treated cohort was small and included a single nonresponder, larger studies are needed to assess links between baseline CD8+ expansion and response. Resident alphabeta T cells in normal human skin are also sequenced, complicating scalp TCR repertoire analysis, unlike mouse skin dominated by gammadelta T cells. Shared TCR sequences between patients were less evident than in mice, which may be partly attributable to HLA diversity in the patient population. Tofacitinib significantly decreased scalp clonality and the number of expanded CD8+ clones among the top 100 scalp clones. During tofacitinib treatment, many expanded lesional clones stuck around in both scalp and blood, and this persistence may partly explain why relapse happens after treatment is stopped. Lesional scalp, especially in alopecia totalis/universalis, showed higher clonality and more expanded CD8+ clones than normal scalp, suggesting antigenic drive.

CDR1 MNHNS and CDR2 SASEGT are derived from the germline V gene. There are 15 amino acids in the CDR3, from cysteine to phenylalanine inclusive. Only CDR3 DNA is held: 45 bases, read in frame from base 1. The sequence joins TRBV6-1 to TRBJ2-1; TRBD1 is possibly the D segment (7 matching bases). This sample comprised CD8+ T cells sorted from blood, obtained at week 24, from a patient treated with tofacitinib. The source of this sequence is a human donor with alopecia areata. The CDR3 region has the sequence CANSEGAGSYNEQFF. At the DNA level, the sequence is TGTGCCAACAGTGAGGGGGCGGGGTCCTACAATGAGCAGTTCTTC.